The present entry profiles one T cell receptor beta chain with its context. The antigen is not known. This specimen belongs to a study of graft-versus-host responses after intestinal transplantation. Study information: All recipients were transplanted with multivisceral, liver-intestinal, or isolated intestinal grafts. Induction using anti-thymocyte globulin, followed by tacrolimus and steroids for two to three years, was given to all recipients. Overall study findings and caveats: GvH clones were identified in recipient marrow, with some first appearing in ileum or blood. After transplant, early declines in HvG clones were associated with peak levels of circulating GvH clones.

Trimming cost V 3 bases and J 5 bases, with 23 bases left between them. This CDR3 is built from 19 residues. CDR1 is MGHRA, CDR2 YSYEKL, per germline. Profiling relied on immunoSEQ multiplex PCR, and the TCRdb table lists in-frame clones only, not all of them. The sample yields more than 75,000 clones, around 93% seen once. The chain links TRBV4-1 to TRBJ2-6; possibly TRBD1 for D (6 bases). This receptor was obtained from a human donor who was the organ donor for an intestinal transplant. This specimen was unstimulated CD4+ T cells sorted from spleen or lymph node cells, taken before transplant. The DNA for the CDR3 is TGCGCCAGCAGCCACCCACCAGGCTTGAGGGGGAAATGGGCCAACGTCCTGACTTTC. Amino acids: CASSHPPGLRGKWANVLTF.